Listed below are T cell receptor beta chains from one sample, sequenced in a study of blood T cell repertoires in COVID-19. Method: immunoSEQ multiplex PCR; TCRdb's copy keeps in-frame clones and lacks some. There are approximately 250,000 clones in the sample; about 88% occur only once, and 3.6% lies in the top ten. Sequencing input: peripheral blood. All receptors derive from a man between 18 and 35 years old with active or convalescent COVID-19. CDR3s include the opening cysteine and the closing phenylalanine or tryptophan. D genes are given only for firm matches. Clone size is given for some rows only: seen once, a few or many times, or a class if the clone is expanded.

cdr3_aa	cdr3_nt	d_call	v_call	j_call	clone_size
CASSSENTGELFF	TGTGCCAGCAGTTCAGAAAACACCGGGGAGCTGTTTTTT	NA	TRBV27	TRBJ2-2	NA
CASSLQQGMGTEAFF	TGTGCCAGCAGCTTGCAGCAGGGGATGGGAACTGAAGCTTTCTTT	NA	TRBV5-4	TRBJ1-1	NA
CASSHSRDRSTDTQYF	TGTGCCAGCAGCCATAGTCGGGACAGGAGCACAGATACGCAGTATTTT	TRBD1	TRBV14	TRBJ2-3	NA
CASSGDTTYNSPLHF	TGTGCCAGCAGTGGAGACACCACTTACAATTCACCCCTCCACTTT	NA	TRBV2	TRBJ1-6	once
CASSGDRYEQYF	TGTGCCAGCTCAGGGGACAGGTACGAGCAGTACTTC	TRBD1	TRBV18	TRBJ2-7	NA
CASSPYIQGALYEQFF	TGTGCCAGCTCACCTTACATTCAGGGGGCTTTGTATGAGCAGTTCTTC	TRBD1	TRBV18	TRBJ2-1	once
CASSFTRDSYEQYF	TGTGCCAGCAGCTTTACCAGGGACTCCTACGAGCAGTACTTC	NA	TRBV7-2	TRBJ2-7	NA
CASNNEGGVYTDTQYF	TGCGCCAGTAACAATGAGGGGGGGGTTTACACAGATACGCAGTATTTT	NA	TRBV4-1	TRBJ2-3	few
CASSLNSQETQYF	TGTGCCAGCAGCTTAAACTCCCAAGAGACCCAGTACTTC	NA	TRBV7-3	TRBJ2-5	NA
CASSQVGEGTDEQFF	TGTGCCAGCAGCCAAGTGGGGGAGGGCACGGATGAGCAGTTCTTC	TRBD2	TRBV4-2	TRBJ2-1	NA
CASSMTGSRVSGNTIYF	TGTGCCAGTAGTATGACCGGGTCTAGAGTATCTGGAAACACCATATATTTT	NA	TRBV19	TRBJ1-3	few
CASSAHLGQGDGKNTEAFF	TGTGCCAGCAGCGCCCACCTGGGACAGGGTGACGGAAAGAACACTGAAGCTTTCTTT	TRBD1	TRBV2	TRBJ1-1	NA
CASSLAQRYYNEQFF	TGTGCCAGCAGCTTAGCCCAGCGGTACTACAATGAGCAGTTCTTC	NA	TRBV13	TRBJ2-1	once
CASSLGGDSNQPQHF	TGTGCCAGCAGTTTAGGCGGAGATAGCAATCAGCCCCAGCATTTT	NA	TRBV28	TRBJ1-5	NA
CASRRGPRYNEQFF	TGTGCCAGCCGCCGGGGGCCCAGGTACAATGAGCAGTTCTTC	NA	TRBV6-2/TRBV6-3	TRBJ2-1	NA
CASSLGGLDQPQHF	TGTGCCAGCAGCCTAGGAGGGTTGGATCAGCCCCAGCATTTT	NA	TRBV7-9	TRBJ1-5	NA
CASSVAGDLSYEQYF	TGTGCCAGCAGCGTAGCCGGGGATCTATCCTACGAGCAGTACTTC	NA	TRBV9	TRBJ2-7	NA
CASSALTGTQYF	TGTGCCAGCAGTGCCCTTACAGGGACCCAGTACTTC	NA	TRBV25-1	TRBJ2-5	NA
CASSLIGTQYF	TGTGCCAGCAGCTTAATCGGTACGCAGTATTTT	NA	TRBV7-2	TRBJ2-3	NA
CASSLLSPGNTIYF	TGTGCCAGCAGTTTGCTAAGCCCTGGAAACACCATATATTTT	NA	TRBV28	TRBJ1-3	NA
CASSSPRGGGTDTQYF	TGTGCCAGTAGTTCCCCCCGCGGCGGGGGCACAGATACGCAGTATTTT	NA	TRBV19	TRBJ2-3	NA
CSVRPRGPEETQYF	TGCAGCGTCCGACCCAGGGGGCCGGAAGAGACCCAGTACTTC	TRBD1	TRBV29-1	TRBJ2-5	NA
CAWSRLAGAQETQYF	TGTGCCTGGAGTAGGCTAGCGGGGGCCCAAGAGACCCAGTACTTC	TRBD2	TRBV30	TRBJ2-5	NA
CASSSGLETQYF	TGTGCCAGCAGCTCGGGACTAGAGACCCAGTACTTC	NA	TRBV3-1/TRBV3-2	TRBJ2-5	NA
CASSLGQGYQETQYF	TGTGCCAGCAGCTTAGGTCAGGGGTACCAAGAGACCCAGTACTTC	NA	TRBV7-2	TRBJ2-5	NA